A single sample is the source of the 3 T cell receptor beta chains below, sequenced in a study of blood T cell repertoires in COVID-19 (dated by TCRdb to the early 2020s). The method behind the library was the immunoSEQ multiplex PCR assay. TCRdb obtained this table from immuneACCESS and retained in-frame rearrangements with V and J assigned. These tables miss some clones; where compared with another copy, unresolved V genes account for less than half of the shortfall, and the remainder is unexplained. The sample table lists about 430,000 clones, approximately 91% of them with a count of one. Roughly 1.4% of the sample is taken by the ten largest. The sample consisted of PBMCs or T cells enriched from blood (not recorded which). These receptors came from a woman aged 18-30 years who had been exposed to COVID-19.

This rearrangement joins TRBV18 to TRBJ2-2; D gene ambiguous. The V gene lost 6 bases and the J gene lost 6 bases, with 17 bases spanning the gap. The CDR3 consists of 15 residues. Looked up from germline, CDR1 is KGHSH and CDR2 is LQKENI. The CDR3 loop reads CASSPPQQASGELFF. The CDR3 bases are TGTGCCAGCTCGCCTCCACAGCAGGCGTCCGGGGAGCTGTTTTTT.

The chain joins TRBV19 to TRBJ2-7, with TRBD2 identical over 7 bases. V dropped 3 bases and J dropped 4; count of bases not matched to a gene: 3. This CDR3 contains 13 residues. Germline V lookup: CDR1 LNHDA, CDR2 SQIVND (reference sequence). CDR3: CASSIGEGYEQYF. The DNA for the CDR3 is TGTGCCAGTAGTATCGGGGAGGGGTACGAGCAGTACTTC.

This chain uses TRBV6-5 with TRBJ1-5; the match to TRBD1 covers 8 bases. The V gene end was trimmed by 6 bases and the J gene end by 3 bases; junction bases not matched to a gene: 4. The germline V gene encodes CDR1 MNHEY and CDR2 SVGAGI. The CDR3 extends over 14 amino acids. CDR3 bases: TGTGCCAGCAGGAAGACAGGGGACAATCAGCCCCAGCATTTT. This codes for CASRKTGDNQPQHF.